The 10 T cell receptor beta chains given below trace back to one sample, sequenced in a study of OX40 agonist ivuxolimab in advanced cancers. TCRdb keeps only in-frame clones here, not all; method: immunoSEQ multiplex PCR. The sample records nearly 50,000 clones, nearly 95% being singletons. This specimen was CD4+ or CD8+ T cells sorted from blood, taken in a trial of the OX40 agonist ivuxolimab. These receptors all come from an adult with an advanced solid tumor such as melanoma, head and neck, liver or kidney cancer.

The rearrangement links TRBV6-5 to TRBJ1-1; D uncertain. From germline, CDR1 is MNHEY and CDR2 SVGAGI. The CDR3 has 11 amino acids. V was shortened by 1 base and J by 8 bases, with 5 bases between the two germline ends. CDR3 nucleotide sequence: TGTGCCAGCAGTTACTACCACGAAGCTTTCTTT. Protein sequence: CASSYYHEAFF.

The chain combines TRBV18 with TRBJ1-3; D unclear. The V gene lost 0 bases and the J gene lost 0 bases, with 9 bases spanning the gap. The CDR3 has 16 amino acids. Looked up from germline, CDR1 is KGHSH and CDR2 is LQKENI. CDR3 in amino acids: CASSPPHKSSGNTIYF. CDR3 nucleotides: TGTGCCAGCTCACCACCGCACAAGAGCTCTGGAAACACCATATATTTT.

This chain connects TRBV28 to TRBJ2-7; TRBD2 matches at 12 bases. The CDR3 is 15 amino acids. V lost 5 bases and J lost 2; bases outside the gene matches: 4. CDR1 is MDHEN and CDR2 is SYDVKM in the germline V gene. Written as DNA, the CDR3 is TGTGCCAGCAGTCCCCTAGCGGGGGGGCCCTACGAGCAGTACGTC. Protein: CASSPLAGGPYEQYV.

J is TRBJ1-3 and V is TRBV29-1; D is undetermined. This CDR3 is built from 13 residues. From germline, CDR1 is SQVTM and CDR2 ANQGSEA. Trimming pared 6 bases from V and 2 bases from J, leaving 11 bases between. The CDR3 DNA reads as TGCAGCGTGAAGGACGTCGCTGGAAACACCATATATTTT. Amino acids: CSVKDVAGNTIYF.

V gene TRBV2 combines with J gene TRBJ1-6; D gene ambiguous. This CDR3 comprises 12 residues. Germline V lookup: CDR1 SNHLY, CDR2 FYNNEI. V was pared by 6 bases and J by 7 bases, with 7 bases between. CDR3 in DNA: TGTGCCAGCAGACCCATGAATTCACCCCTCCACTTT. This sequence encodes CASRPMNSPLHF.

The V and J genes are TRBV10-2 and TRBJ2-1; D may be TRBD2 (5 bases). The CDR3 totals 14 residues. Trimming stripped 6 bases from V and 2 bases from J, with 11 bases between. Germline V lookup: CDR1 WSHSY, CDR2 SAAADI. The CDR3, as DNA: TGCGCCAGCAGCCCTAGCATCGCCTACAATGAGCAGTTCTTC. Amino acid sequence: CASSPSIAYNEQFF.

Only one count was recorded for this clone. The chain has TRBV2 and TRBJ1-1, with 8 bases fitting TRBD1. The CDR3 totals 16 residues. Germline V gives CDR1 SNHLY, CDR2 FYNNEI. V lost 2 bases, J lost 0 bases, and 5 bases stayed unmatched. The DNA of the CDR3 is TGTGCCAGCAGTGAACGCAGGACAGGGATGAACACTGAAGCTTTCTTT. The encoded protein is CASSERRTGMNTEAFF.

The chain combines TRBV27 with TRBJ1-1; TRBD1 matches at 7 bases. The germline gives CDR1 MNHEY, CDR2 SMNVEV (reference sequence). The CDR3 loop spans 18 amino acids. V lost 1 base to trimming and J lost 3 bases; unmatched junction nucleotides: 14. This CDR3 reads CASSLFGEGAVGHTEAFF. The CDR3 nucleotides are TGTGCCAGCAGTTTATTTGGCGAGGGGGCTGTGGGCCACACTGAAGCTTTCTTT.

This chain joins TRBV27 and TRBJ2-3; 15 bases are shared with TRBD2. With V trimmed by 5 bases and J by 2 bases, 8 bases remained unmatched. This CDR3 region has 18 residues. Germline V gene lookup returns CDR1 MNHEY and CDR2 SMNVEV (reference sequence). The CDR3 here is CASSPGTSGGQYTDTQYF. CDR3 sequence (DNA): TGTGCCAGCAGTCCAGGGACTAGCGGGGGGCAATACACAGATACGCAGTATTTT.

V gene TRBV7-9 combines with J gene TRBJ2-2, with D maybe TRBD1 (6 bases). V was clipped by 3 bases and J by 4 bases, with 15 bases between them. Germline CDR1 reads SEHNR; CDR2 reads FQNEAQ (reference sequence). The CDR3 length is 16 residues. The CDR3 region is CASSFFIGQLTGELFF. The CDR3 DNA follows: TGTGCCAGCAGCTTTTTCATAGGACAGCTCACCGGGGAGCTGTTTTTT.